This T cell receptor beta chain was obtained from a study of T cells in narcolepsy. General study points: Same-patient CSF and blood CD4+ T cell clonotypes included HCRT-specific and TRIB2-specific autoreactive ones.

With respect to this clone: As yet, its antigen is unknown.

The repertoire was sequenced with immunoSEQ multiplex PCR; TCRdb's copy has only in-frame clones and lacks some. Of tens of thousands of clones in the sample, approximately 84% were seen once. This TCR came from a human donor in good health. Sample: memory (CD45RA-) CD4+ T cells from blood.

CDR3 sequence (DNA): TGTGCCAGCAGCCAACAAAGAGGATGGACTGAAGCTTTCTTT. The encoded protein is CASSQQRGWTEAFF. The V call is TRBV14, the J call TRBJ1-1; D is uncertain. The CDR3 is 14 amino acids. CDR1 SGHDN and CDR2 FVKESK come from the germline V gene. V was shortened by 2 bases and J by 5 bases, with 12 bases between the two germline ends.